The 20 T cell receptor beta chains below were found in one sample sequenced in a study of T cells in Graves' hyperthyroidism and ophthalmopathy. RNA transcripts were the template for amplifying TCR beta CDR3 regions. The study used the HTBI primer set for a first-round RT-PCR of the TCR CDR3. One entry per CDR3 protein, called by TCRdb with MiXCR from the multiplex PCR reads. The data hold fewer than 900,000 distinct CDR3 sequences, with over 15% observed a single time. Sequenced material: blood. These receptors were obtained from a woman between 50 and 59 years old with Graves' hyperthyroidism that later progressed to Graves' ophthalmopathy.

This clonotype was seen at least ten times. The chain joins TRBV10-3 to TRBJ1-6; 7 bases align to TRBD1. This CDR3 contains 16 residues. Germline CDR1 and CDR2: ENHRY and SYGVKD. V dropped 5 bases and J dropped 10; count of bases not matched to a gene: 14. The CDR3, as DNA: TGTGCCATCAGTCGATCGGCGACAGGGCGAGACTCACCCCTCCACTTT. This translates into CAISRSATGRDSPLHF.

This clonotype was recorded a few times. The rearrangement joins TRBV5-1 to TRBJ1-5; 11 positions agree with TRBD1. Germline CDR1 is SGHRS and CDR2 is YFSETQ. The CDR3 totals 16 residues. J gave up 3 bases and V 5 bases, and 7 bases lay outside the gene matches. CDR3 DNA sequence: TGCGCCAGCAGTCCCGGGACAGGGGGACCCAATCAGCCCCAGCATTTT. This codes for CASSPGTGGPNQPQHF.

CDR3 sequence reads: CASSRAGYGYTF. The DNA for the CDR3 is TGTGCCAGCAGCCGCGCAGGGTATGGCTACACCTTC. The chain couples TRBV3-1 to TRBJ1-2; perhaps TRBD1 as D (5 bases). The CDR3 consists of 12 residues. V was clipped by 4 bases and J by 5 bases, with 8 bases between them. Germline V lookup: CDR1 LGHDT, CDR2 YNNKEL (reference sequence).

This clonotype has ten or more counts. The J gene is TRBJ2-2, the V gene TRBV7-2; tentatively, D is TRBD1 (6 bases). The CDR3 is made up of 14 amino acids. V lost 8 bases and J 1 base, leaving 11 bases between the germline ends. From germline, CDR1 is SGHTA and CDR2 FQGNSA. CDR3 amino acids: CASRQELNTGELFF. CDR3 sequence (DNA): TGTGCCAGCCGACAGGAGTTGAACACCGGGGAGCTGTTTTTT. The variable domain in full, with the rest retrieved from reference TRBV7-2 and TRBJ2-2, is GAGVSQSPSNKVTEKGKDVELRCDPISGHTALYWYRQSLGQGLEFLIYFQGNSAPDKSGLPSDRFSAERTGGSVSTLTIQRTQQEDSAVYLCASRQELNTGELFFGEGSRLTVL.

This clonotype was seen only a few times. The chain links TRBV7-3 to TRBJ1-5; D is unresolved. The germline V and J ends were trimmed by 0 bases and 3 bases, with 3 bases remaining between them. This CDR3 spans 13 amino acids. Germline V gene data show CDR1 as SGHTA and CDR2 as FQGTGA. As DNA, the CDR3 is TGTGCCAGCAGCTTAACACTCAATCAGCCCCAGCATTTT. Residues: CASSLTLNQPQHF.

This clonotype appeared a few times. V and J are TRBV2 and TRBJ1-4, with 8 bases fitting TRBD1. This CDR3 has 16 residues. Germline values: CDR1 SNHLY, CDR2 FYNNEI. The trim removed 8 bases at V and 3 bases at J, leaving 11 bases unmatched. CDR3 nucleotide sequence: TGTGCCAGCTTGAACCCCACGACAGGGGCTAATGAAAAACTGTTTTTT. Encoded protein: CASLNPTTGANEKLFF.

This clonotype has at least ten counts. The V and J genes are TRBV7-8 and TRBJ2-7; tentatively, D is TRBD1 (6 bases). Trimming took off 4 bases at V and 7 bases at J, with 20 bases between the two ends. CDR1 and CDR2 (germline): SGHVS, FQNEAQ. The CDR3 length is 15 residues. The CDR3 region is CASSSRTVNLQEQYF. The CDR3 DNA reads as TGTGCCAGCAGCTCGCGGACAGTGAATTTGCAAGAGCAGTACTTC. Full variable domain (outside the CDR3, taken from reference TRBV7-8 and TRBJ2-7): GAGVSQSPRYKVAKRGQDVALRCDPISGHVSLFWYQQALGQGPEFLTYFQNEAQLDKSGLPSDRFFAERPEGSVSTLKIQRTQQEDSAVYLCASSSRTVNLQEQYFGPGTRLTVT.

This clonotype was observed many times. The chain employs TRBV11-3 and TRBJ2-3, with no clear D. Germline V lookup: CDR1 SGHNT, CDR2 YENEEA. There are 13 residues in the CDR3. The V gene lost 5 bases and the J gene lost 6 bases, with 12 bases spanning the gap. The CDR3 is CASSAGEWDTQYF. The CDR3 DNA follows: TGTGCCAGCAGCGCCGGCGAGTGGGATACGCAGTATTTT.

The chain has TRBV20-1 and TRBJ2-6; D remains ambiguous. Germline V CDR1 and CDR2: DFQATT, SNEGSKA (reference sequence). The CDR3 extends over 15 amino acids. Here the CDR3 reads CTPLQPVSGANVLTF. The CDR3 DNA reads TGCACCCCTCTACAACCGGTCTCTGGGGCCAACGTCCTGACTTTC.

The rearrangement uses TRBV11-2 and TRBJ2-7, with 11 positions matching TRBD2. The CDR3 totals 13 residues. Per germline, CDR1 SGHAT and CDR2 FQNNGV. Unmatched junction bases numbered 5, after V lost 8 bases and J lost 5 bases. For the CDR3, the DNA is TGTGCCAGCGGAACTAGCGGGGGCGACGAGCAGTACTTC. Protein sequence: CASGTSGGDEQYF.

This clonotype was counted ten times or more. The genes are TRBV3-1 and TRBJ1-1; D gene uncertain. V was pared by 0 bases and J by 8 bases, with 10 bases between. CDR3 length equals 13 residues. Per the germline V gene, CDR1 is LGHDT and CDR2 is YNNKEL (reference sequence). The CDR3: CASSQDRRQEAFF. In nucleotides, the CDR3 is TGTGCCAGCAGCCAAGATCGAAGGCAGGAAGCTTTCTTT.

This clonotype turned up a few times. The chain has TRBV9 and TRBJ1-6; tentatively, D is TRBD1 (6 bases). Trimming pared 3 bases from V and 4 bases from J, leaving 8 bases between. This CDR3 is built from 14 residues. Germline loops: CDR1 SGDLS, CDR2 YYNGEE. The DNA of the CDR3 is TGTGCCAGCAGCGCTGGACAGTATAATTCACCCCTCCACTTT. As protein: CASSAGQYNSPLHF.

This clonotype was seen only a few times. This sequence joins TRBV29-1 and TRBJ2-7; D is perhaps TRBD2 (6 bases). Germline V gene sequence: CDR1 SQVTM, CDR2 ANQGSEA. V was trimmed by 2 bases and J by 0 bases, leaving 11 bases between them. This CDR3 has 14 residues. CDR3 nucleotides: TGCAGCGTTGAATCCGGGACTGGCTCCTACGAGCAGTACTTC. Encoded protein: CSVESGTGSYEQYF.

This clonotype was seen a single time. Germline and junction disagree at one end, which may indicate a read error. The chain employs TRBV19 and TRBJ1-2; 12 bases align to TRBD1. The CDR3 length is 15 residues. Per the germline V gene, CDR1 is LNHDA and CDR2 is SQIVND (reference sequence). The DNA for the CDR3 is TGTGCCAGTAGAGGGACAGGGGGCTTTGGGTATGACTACACCTTC. It translates to CASRGTGGFGYDYTF.

This clonotype has at least ten counts. V is TRBV30 and J is TRBJ1-2; TRBD1 might be the D (5 bases). V lost 4 bases and J 7 bases, leaving 16 bases between the germline ends. Germline CDR1 is GTSNPN and CDR2 is SVGIG (reference sequence). The CDR3 length is 13 residues. CDR3 coding DNA: TGTGCCTGGACTGGGGGGGGATTGCGTGGCTACACCTTC. It codes for CAWTGGGLRGYTF. The full variable domain, completed using reference TRBV30 and TRBJ1-2, is SQTIHQWPATLVQPVGSPLSLECTVEGTSNPNLYWYRQAAGRGLQLLFYSVGIGQISSEVPQNLSASRPQDRQFILSSKKLLLSDSGFYLCAWTGGGLRGYTFGSGTRLTVV.

This clonotype has just a few counts. The CDR3 DNA reads TGTGCCAGCAGTTGGGGGGGCTCTGGGGCCAACGTCCTGACTTTC. Its protein is CASSWGGSGANVLTF. The chain links TRBV6-2 or TRBV6-3 to TRBJ2-6; TRBD2 matches 7 bases. After removal of 4 bases from V and 0 bases from J, the junction contained 0 bases not matched to a gene. This CDR3 has 15 amino acids. Germline V gene sequence: CDR1 MNHEY, CDR2 SVGEGT.

The J gene is TRBJ2-5, the V gene TRBV9; TRBD1 agrees at 10 bases. CDR1 and CDR2 from the germline V gene are SGDLS and YYNGEE. The CDR3 has 15 amino acids. V was clipped by 1 base and J by 2 bases; unmatched bases: 2. CDR3 in amino acids: CASSVWDRGQETQYF. The CDR3 bases are TGTGCCAGCAGCGTATGGGACAGGGGACAAGAGACCCAGTACTTC.

This clonotype was counted between two and nine times. This chain uses TRBV11-2 with TRBJ2-2; D gene uncertain. CDR1 is SGHAT and CDR2 is FQNNGV in the germline V gene. V lost 3 bases, J lost 0 bases, and 17 bases lay in between. CDR3 size: 18 residues. The CDR3 DNA reads TGTGCCAGCAGCTTCCCCCTTCCGACAAGAGCGAACACCGGGGAGCTGTTTTTT. This gives the protein CASSFPLPTRANTGELFF.

There are a few counts of this clonotype. This chain joins TRBV20-1 and TRBJ1-5, with D unresolved. Trimming took 3 bases from V and 5 from J, leaving 17 bases between them. This CDR3 is 15 amino acids long. CDR1 DFQATT and CDR2 SNEGSKA come from the germline V gene (reference sequence). The CDR3 DNA follows: TGCAGTGCTAGTTCCCATTCGGGGAGCGATCAGCCCCAGCATTTT. It yields the protein CSASSHSGSDQPQHF.

The V call is TRBV19, the J call TRBJ2-5, with a possible D match to TRBD1 (5 bases). CDR1 LNHDA and CDR2 SQIVND come from the germline V gene (reference sequence). The V end lost 1 base, the J end lost 2 bases, and 8 bases lay between the germline ends. This CDR3 is built from 14 residues. DNA for the CDR3: TGTGCCAGTAGTATAGGGGGCCTTCAAGAGACCCAGTACTTC. Its translation: CASSIGGLQETQYF. Full variable domain (rest looked up from reference TRBV19 and TRBJ2-5): DGGITQSPKYLFRKEGQNVTLSCEQNLNHDAMYWYRQDPGQGLRLIYYSQIVNDFQKGDIAEGYSVSREKKESFPLTVTSAQKNPTAFYLCASSIGGLQETQYFGPGTRLLVL.